The rows below give T cell receptor beta chains drawn from one sample of a study of cytomegalovirus exposure and HLA in healthy donors. The table came from immunoSEQ multiplex PCR; TCRdb's copy has only in-frame clones and leaves some out. The sample holds approximately 90,000 clones, roughly four fifths seen once. Sequencing was done on a sample of PBMCs. The receptors derive from a man aged 25-45 years in good health and CMV-seronegative. Both conserved end residues are part of each CDR3. D genes are given only for firm matches. Clone size is stated in some rows and not others, as once, few, many or a class when expanded.

TRBJ1-6,NA,13,TRBV10-3,TRBD1,TGTGCCGTAACCCGGGACAGGGACTCACCCCTCCACTTT,CAVTRDRDSPLHF
TRBJ1-3,NA,15,TRBV2,TRBD1,TGTGCCAGCAGTGGACAGGGGGCGCCTGGAAACACCATATATTTT,CASSGQGAPGNTIYF
TRBJ1-1,NA,14,TRBV18,TRBD1,TGTGCCAGCTCACATGGACAGGGGGACACTGAAGCTTTCTTT,CASSHGQGDTEAFF
TRBJ2-7,once,17,TRBV7-9,NA,TGTTCCAGCAGCTCCCCTGGTGGCCTAGTTAGTTCCTACGAGCAGTACTTC,CSSSSPGGLVSSYEQYF
TRBJ2-1,NA,13,TRBV28,NA,TGTGCCAGCGGAGGGGACTCGTACAATGAGCAGTTCTTC,CASGGDSYNEQFF
TRBJ2-3,NA,16,TRBV27,NA,TGTGCCAGCAGTTTATATCCCAGCGGGAGCACAGATACGCAGTATTTT,CASSLYPSGSTDTQYF
TRBJ2-1,NA,13,TRBV12-5,NA,TGTGCTAGTGGTCCAAGGGGCTTAAATGAGCAGTTCTTC,CASGPRGLNEQFF
TRBJ1-3,NA,14,TRBV18,NA,TGTGCCAGCTCAAAACCCGAGGGCGCGAACACCATATATTTT,CASSKPEGANTIYF
TRBJ1-5,NA,14,TRBV6-1,NA,TGTGCCAGCATAAACAGTAATAGCAATCAGCCCCAGCATTTT,CASINSNSNQPQHF
TRBJ1-6,NA,13,TRBV10-1,TRBD1,TGCGCCAGCAGTCGGGACAGAAATTCACCCCTCCACTTT,CASSRDRNSPLHF
TRBJ2-1,NA,16,TRBV30,TRBD1,TGTGCCTGGAGCATAACAGGGGCGGCGTATGGAAATGAGCAGTTCTTC,CAWSITGAAYGNEQFF
TRBJ2-1,NA,15,TRBV19,NA,TGTGCCAGTAGTATTGATTTCTCCGCGCACAATGAGCAGTTCTTC,CASSIDFSAHNEQFF
TRBJ2-3,few,18,TRBV27,TRBD2,TGTGCCAGCCGAACTAGCGGGAGGGCTGGCCCCCTCGCAGATACGCAGTATTTT,CASRTSGRAGPLADTQYF
TRBJ2-2,few,14,TRBV2,NA,TGTGCCAGCAGTGTTTTCGGGAGCACCGGGGAGCTGTTTTTT,CASSVFGSTGELFF
TRBJ1-4,NA,15,TRBV5-6,TRBD1,TGTGCCAGCAGCTTGGGACAGGGGGGAAATGAAAAACTGTTTTTT,CASSLGQGGNEKLFF
TRBJ1-4,NA,16,TRBV6-5,NA,TGTGCCAGCAGTTTCACCACTCGACAAGCTAATGAAAAACTGTTTTTT,CASSFTTRQANEKLFF
TRBJ2-3,NA,15,TRBV19,TRBD2,TGTGCCAGTAGCACCGGGACTAGCCCCCCAGATACGCAGTATTTT,CASSTGTSPPDTQYF
TRBJ2-7,NA,14,TRBV10-3,NA,TGTGCCATCAGTGAGCCGAGGCTCCCGTACGAGCAGTACTTC,CAISEPRLPYEQYF
TRBJ1-4,NA,17,TRBV28,NA,TGTGCCACCATGAAGAGAGGGTTTTCTGCAACTAATGAAAAACTGTTTTTT,CATMKRGFSATNEKLFF
TRBJ1-2,once,17,TRBV5-6,NA,TGTGCCAGCAGCTTGGGCCGGGGGGGGGCACGAGGATATGGCTACACCTTC,CASSLGRGGARGYGYTF
TRBJ1-3,NA,13,TRBV10-3,NA,TGTGCCGCAGGGGTCTACTCTGGAAACACCATATATTTT,CAAGVYSGNTIYF
TRBJ2-1,NA,15,TRBV18,TRBD1,TGTGCCAGCTCACCGAGCCAGGGGGCATACAATGAGCAGTTCTTC,CASSPSQGAYNEQFF
TRBJ1-5,NA,16,TRBV19,NA,TGTGCCAGTAGAATATACTTCGTATTTGGCAATCAGCCCCAGCATTTT,CASRIYFVFGNQPQHF
TRBJ1-6,NA,14,TRBV5-4,NA,TGTGCCAGCAGCTCGGACAGAGATAATTCACCCCTCCACTTT,CASSSDRDNSPLHF
TRBJ1-1,few,18,TRBV4-1,TRBD1,TGCGCCAGCAGCCAACTCCCCCTCGTACAGGGGATGAACACTGAAGCTTTCTTT,CASSQLPLVQGMNTEAFF
TRBJ1-5,NA,16,TRBV4-2,TRBD1,TGTGCCAGCAGCCAAGTGGGGACAGGGAACAATCGGCCCCAGCATTTT,CASSQVGTGNNRPQHF
TRBJ1-3,NA,16,TRBV7-2,TRBD1,TGTGCCAGCAGCCCCAGGACAGGGGGCTTTGGAAGCACCATATATTTT,CASSPRTGGFGSTIYF
TRBJ1-5,NA,13,TRBV6-6,NA,TGTGCCAGTTTTGGGGCAGGGAATCAGCCCCAGCATTTT,CASFGAGNQPQHF
TRBJ2-7,NA,15,TRBV4-3,NA,TGCGCCAGCAGCCAAGCCTTTCCAGGCCCCTACGAGCAGTACTTC,CASSQAFPGPYEQYF
TRBJ1-2,NA,16,TRBV19,NA,TGTGCCAGTAGTATGCGGCGGAGCAGGGCTAACTATGGCTACACCTTC,CASSMRRSRANYGYTF
TRBJ1-2,NA,15,TRBV6-5,TRBD1,TGTGCCAGCTCCCGGGACAGGACCTCAAACTATGGCTACACCTTC,CASSRDRTSNYGYTF
TRBJ2-1,NA,15,TRBV1,NA,TGCACCAGCAGCCAATTAAGGACTACCTACAATGAGCAGTTCTTC,CTSSQLRTTYNEQFF
TRBJ2-1,NA,14,TRBV2,TRBD2,TGTGCCAGCACCCGACTAGCTGCATACAATGAGCAGTTCTTC,CASTRLAAYNEQFF
TRBJ2-7,NA,15,TRBV19,TRBD2,TGTGCCAGTAGTTCTCTCAGACTAGCGGGAAACGAGCAGTACTTC,CASSSLRLAGNEQYF
TRBJ1-1,medium-sized,16,TRBV5-4,TRBD1,TGTGCCAGCAGCGATCCCCGACAGGGTCAGAACACTGAAGCTTTCTTT,CASSDPRQGQNTEAFF
TRBJ2-7,few,14,TRBV5-1,TRBD2,TGCGCCAGCAGCCGGACTAGCGGGGCCTACGAGCAGTACTTC,CASSRTSGAYEQYF
TRBJ2-1,few,15,TRBV11-3,TRBD1,TGTGCCAGCAGCCCCGAGGGGACAGACTACAATGAGCAGTTCTTC,CASSPEGTDYNEQFF
TRBJ2-5,NA,15,TRBV4-1,TRBD2,TGCGCCAGCAGCCAAGAGGGACTACCCGGAGAGACCCAGTACTTC,CASSQEGLPGETQYF
TRBJ1-2,NA,15,TRBV5-1,TRBD1,TGCGCCAGCAGCTTGGGGGACAGGGGGTTGAATGGCTACACCTTC,CASSLGDRGLNGYTF
TRBJ1-1,NA,13,TRBV7-9,NA,TGTGCCAGCAGCTTAGCCGCGGGGGATGAAGCTTTCTTT,CASSLAAGDEAFF
TRBJ1-1,NA,13,TRBV10-3,TRBD1,TGTGCCATCACGGGACAGGTGAACACTGAAGCTTTCTTT,CAITGQVNTEAFF
TRBJ2-1,NA,15,TRBV6-5,TRBD2,TGTGCCAGCAGCAAAAGCGGGGGACAATACAATGAGCAGTTCTTC,CASSKSGGQYNEQFF
TRBJ2-3,NA,15,TRBV6-1,TRBD2,TGTGCCAGCAGTACCCGACTAGCAATCACAGATACGCAGTATTTT,CASSTRLAITDTQYF
TRBJ1-1,NA,16,TRBV2,TRBD1,TGTGCCAGCAGTGGGGCAGGGGGCTTTCGGAACACTGAAGCTTTCTTT,CASSGAGGFRNTEAFF
TRBJ2-7,once,14,TRBV27,NA,TGTGCCAGCAGTTTAAAGCAGGGTAGCTACGAGCAGTACTTC,CASSLKQGSYEQYF
TRBJ2-3,NA,16,TRBV5-1,TRBD2,TGCGCCAGCAGCTTAGCCACTAGCGGGGAGCCGGATACGCAGTATTTT,CASSLATSGEPDTQYF
TRBJ2-1,NA,18,TRBV14,TRBD2,TGTGCCAGCAGCCCCCTCGTGGGAGCGGGAGAGTTCTACAATGAGCAGTTCTTC,CASSPLVGAGEFYNEQFF
TRBJ2-3,few,14,TRBV10-1,TRBD1,TGCGCCAGCAGTGGACAGGGGGCTATAGATACGCAGTATTTT,CASSGQGAIDTQYF
TRBJ2-5,NA,12,TRBV28,NA,TGTGCCAGCAGCTCCTCGACTAGGACCCAGTACTTC,CASSSSTRTQYF
TRBJ2-7,NA,15,TRBV19,NA,TGTGCCAGTAGTCCCTCGGTGGGGCCCTCCTACGAGCAGTACTTC,CASSPSVGPSYEQYF
TRBJ2-6,once,15,TRBV10-3,NA,TGTGCCATCAGTGAACAATTCTCTGGGGCCAACGTCCTGACTTTC,CAISEQFSGANVLTF
TRBJ1-4,NA,13,TRBV10-1,NA,TGCGCCAGGCTGTCAGATTTGGATGAAAAACTGTTTTTT,CARLSDLDEKLFF
TRBJ1-2,once,15,TRBV28,TRBD1,TGTGCCAGCAGTTTCGGGACAGGGGGCACCTATGGCTACACCTTC,CASSFGTGGTYGYTF
TRBJ2-1,NA,14,TRBV6-5,NA,TGTGCCAGCAGTGCTGACAGTTCCTACAATGAGCAGTTCTTC,CASSADSSYNEQFF
TRBJ2-3,NA,14,TRBV6-1,TRBD1,TGTGCCAGCAGGGGACAGGGGGATTCAGATACGCAGTATTTT,CASRGQGDSDTQYF
TRBJ2-7,NA,15,TRBV28,NA,TGTGCCAGCAGTCCCTCAGGGAAGTATCACTACGAGCAGTACTTC,CASSPSGKYHYEQYF
TRBJ1-4,NA,15,TRBV4-3,NA,TGCGCCAGCAGCCAGGCTACAGGGACTAATGAAAAACTGTTTTTT,CASSQATGTNEKLFF
TRBJ2-3,NA,16,TRBV4-2,TRBD2,TGTGCCAGCAGCCAAGAAGGGACTAGTGGGGTAGATACGCAGTATTTT,CASSQEGTSGVDTQYF